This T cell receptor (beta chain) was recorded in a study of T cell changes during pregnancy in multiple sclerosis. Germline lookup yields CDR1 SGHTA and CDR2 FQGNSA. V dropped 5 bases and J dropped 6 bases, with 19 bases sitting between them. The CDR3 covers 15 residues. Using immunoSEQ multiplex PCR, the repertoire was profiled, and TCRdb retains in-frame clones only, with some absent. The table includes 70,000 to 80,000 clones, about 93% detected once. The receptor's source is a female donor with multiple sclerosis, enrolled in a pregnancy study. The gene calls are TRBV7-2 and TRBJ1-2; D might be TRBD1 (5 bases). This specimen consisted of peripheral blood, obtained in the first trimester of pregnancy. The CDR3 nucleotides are TGTGCCAGCAGCCGATCTGGGGGGGGGATGGATGGCTACACCTTC. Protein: CASSRSGGGMDGYTF.